The clone carrying this T cell receptor beta chain was detected once. Its antigen is unidentified. In the same sample, other DNA sequences code for this CDR3. Genomic DNA (from each subset) was split evenly across several immunoSEQ plates. Assay used: immunoSEQ multiplex PCR; TCRdb lists only in-frame clones, some missing. The sample holds 2.3 million or so clones, approximately 95% seen once. This entry belongs to a study of shared clonotypes between healthy human individuals. CDR1 is SGHTA, CDR2 FQGTGA, per germline. The CDR3 is made up of 14 amino acids. V lost 2 bases and J 1 base, leaving 8 bases between the germline ends. Overall study findings and caveats: The rarefaction results pointed to incomplete sorted-subset sequencing despite large depth. Sampling covered nothing but blood. Tissue TCR repertoires likely differ from those found in blood.

The J gene is TRBJ2-5, the V gene TRBV7-3; D perhaps matches TRBD1 (5 bases). The receptor's source is a man aged 18 to 30 in good health. Some clones in this sample may be carry-over from other donors' samples. Material: naive CD4+ T cells from PBMCs. The sample's subset: CD45RA+ positively selected. Here the CDR3 reads CASSLGRAQETQYF. CDR3 nucleotides: TGTGCCAGCAGCTTAGGCAGGGCCCAAGAGACCCAGTACTTC.